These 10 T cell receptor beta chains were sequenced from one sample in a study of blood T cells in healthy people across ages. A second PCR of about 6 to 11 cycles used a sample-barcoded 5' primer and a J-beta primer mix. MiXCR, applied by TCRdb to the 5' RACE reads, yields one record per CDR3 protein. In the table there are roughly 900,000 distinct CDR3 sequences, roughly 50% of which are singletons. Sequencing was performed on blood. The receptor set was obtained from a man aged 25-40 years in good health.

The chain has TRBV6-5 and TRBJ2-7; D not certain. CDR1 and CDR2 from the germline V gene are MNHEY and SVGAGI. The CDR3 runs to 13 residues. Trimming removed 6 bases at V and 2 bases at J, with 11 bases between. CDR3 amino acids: CASRQPGAYEQYF. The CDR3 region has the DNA TGTGCCAGCAGGCAGCCGGGCGCCTACGAGCAGTACTTC.

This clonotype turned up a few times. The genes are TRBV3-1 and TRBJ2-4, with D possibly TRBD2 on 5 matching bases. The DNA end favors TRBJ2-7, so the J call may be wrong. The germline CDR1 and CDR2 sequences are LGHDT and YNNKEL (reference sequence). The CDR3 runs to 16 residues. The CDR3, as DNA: TGTGCCAGCAGCCAAGAGAGGGCAATGAGGACCTACGAGCAGTACTTC. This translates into CASSQERAMRTYEQYF.

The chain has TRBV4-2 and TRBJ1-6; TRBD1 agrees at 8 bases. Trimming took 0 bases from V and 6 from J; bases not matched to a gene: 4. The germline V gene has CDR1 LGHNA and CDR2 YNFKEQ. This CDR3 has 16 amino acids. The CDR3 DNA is TGTGCCAGCAGCCAAGATCGGCAGGGGGCTAATTCACCCCTCCACTTT. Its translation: CASSQDRQGANSPLHF.

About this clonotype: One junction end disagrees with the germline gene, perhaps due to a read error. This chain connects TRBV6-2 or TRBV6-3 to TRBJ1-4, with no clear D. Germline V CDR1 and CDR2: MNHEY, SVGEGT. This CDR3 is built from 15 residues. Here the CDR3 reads CASRYSAYGNEKLFF. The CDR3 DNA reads TGTGCCAGCAGATACTCTGCATACGGAAATGAAAAACTGTTTTTT.

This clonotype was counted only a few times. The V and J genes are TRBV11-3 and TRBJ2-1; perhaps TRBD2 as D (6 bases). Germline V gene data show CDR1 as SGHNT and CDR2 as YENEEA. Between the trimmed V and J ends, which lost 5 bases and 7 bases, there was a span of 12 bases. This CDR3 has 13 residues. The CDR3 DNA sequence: TGTGCCAGCAGCCTACGACTAGGGAATGAGCAGTTCTTC. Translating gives CASSLRLGNEQFF.

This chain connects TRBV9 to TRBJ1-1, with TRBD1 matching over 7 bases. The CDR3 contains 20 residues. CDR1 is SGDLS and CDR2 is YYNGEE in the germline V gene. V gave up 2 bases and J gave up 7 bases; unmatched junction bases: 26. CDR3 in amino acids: CASSVYPSGGVEVIVSEAFF. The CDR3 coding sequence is TGTGCCAGCAGCGTCTACCCCTCAGGGGGGGTTGAAGTAATAGTCAGTGAAGCTTTCTTT.

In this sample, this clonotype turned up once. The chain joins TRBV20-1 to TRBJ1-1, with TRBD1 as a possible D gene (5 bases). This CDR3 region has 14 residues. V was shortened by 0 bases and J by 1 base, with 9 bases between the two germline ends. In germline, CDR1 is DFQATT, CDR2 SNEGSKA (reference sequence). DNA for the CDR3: TGCAGTGCTAGAGAGGGGACGAGGAACACTGAAGCTTTCTTT. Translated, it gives CSAREGTRNTEAFF.

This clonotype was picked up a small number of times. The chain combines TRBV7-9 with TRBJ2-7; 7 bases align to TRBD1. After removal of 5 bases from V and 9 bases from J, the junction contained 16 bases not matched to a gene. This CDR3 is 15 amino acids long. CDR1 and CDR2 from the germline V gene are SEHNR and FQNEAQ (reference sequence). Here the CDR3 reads CASSNTGTEGLGQYF. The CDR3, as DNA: TGTGCCAGCAGCAATACCGGGACAGAGGGTTTGGGGCAGTACTTC.

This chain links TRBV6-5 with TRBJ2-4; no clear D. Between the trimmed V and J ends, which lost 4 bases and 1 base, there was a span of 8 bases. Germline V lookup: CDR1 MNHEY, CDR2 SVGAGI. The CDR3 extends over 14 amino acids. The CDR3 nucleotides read TGTGCCAGCAGTTCGCAGGAGGCCAAAAACATTCAGTACTTC. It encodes CASSSQEAKNIQYF.

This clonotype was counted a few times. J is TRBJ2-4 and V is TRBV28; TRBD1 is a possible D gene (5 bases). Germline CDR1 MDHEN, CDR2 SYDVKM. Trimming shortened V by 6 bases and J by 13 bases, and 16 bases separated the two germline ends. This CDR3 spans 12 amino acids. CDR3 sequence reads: CASRGRVREQYF. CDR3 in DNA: TGTGCCAGCAGGGGCAGGGTGAGAGAGCAGTACTTC.